What follows is one T cell receptor beta chain and its context. The target antigen is unknown. V was shortened by 3 bases and J by 1 base, with 16 bases between the two germline ends. The CDR3 extends over 17 amino acids. Germline CDR1 WSHSY, CDR2 SAAADI. This entry belongs to a study of vaccination effects on CD4 cells after COVID-19. Sequencing used immunoSEQ multiplex PCR; TCRdb keeps in-frame clones, though not all of them. Of some 20,000 clones listed, around 69% are singletons. Using viral peptide pools, the ViraFEST assay grew out antigen-specific CD4+ T cells prior to sequencing. The culture ran for about eleven days before CD4+ T cells were isolated. Two-dose BNT162b2 or mRNA-1273 vaccination was given to participants.

The sequence derives from a human donor who received a COVID-19 vaccine. This chain links TRBV10-2 with TRBJ2-1, with D unresolved. The sample consisted of CD4+ T cells from PBMCs cultured with HCoV-229E spike peptides, taken after COVID-19 vaccination. The CDR3 DNA reads as TGCGCCAGCAGTGATTATATAGGCCCCGGTTCCTACAATGAGCAGTTCTTC. It specifies CASSDYIGPGSYNEQFF.